The T cell receptor beta chain described here comes from a study of T cell responses to AZD1222 COVID-19 vaccine. TCRdb's copy holds only in-frame clones and misses some; the assay was immunoSEQ multiplex PCR. Counted here are 150,000 to 250,000 clones, approximately 90% occurring once; the ten biggest clones make up 3.4%. CDR1 and CDR2 (germline): MDHEN, SYDVKM. J gave up 9 bases and V 2 bases, and 8 bases lay outside the gene matches. The CDR3 runs to 14 residues. V gene TRBV28 combines with J gene TRBJ1-1; TRBD1 agrees at 8 bases. This sample comprised peripheral blood, obtained 28 days after the second AZD1222 dose. The clonotype originates from an adult who received the AZD1222 COVID-19 vaccine. The CDR3 loop reads CASSLPGTGVKAFF. Here the CDR3 DNA reads TGTGCCAGCAGTTTACCTGGGACAGGTGTGAAAGCTTTCTTT.